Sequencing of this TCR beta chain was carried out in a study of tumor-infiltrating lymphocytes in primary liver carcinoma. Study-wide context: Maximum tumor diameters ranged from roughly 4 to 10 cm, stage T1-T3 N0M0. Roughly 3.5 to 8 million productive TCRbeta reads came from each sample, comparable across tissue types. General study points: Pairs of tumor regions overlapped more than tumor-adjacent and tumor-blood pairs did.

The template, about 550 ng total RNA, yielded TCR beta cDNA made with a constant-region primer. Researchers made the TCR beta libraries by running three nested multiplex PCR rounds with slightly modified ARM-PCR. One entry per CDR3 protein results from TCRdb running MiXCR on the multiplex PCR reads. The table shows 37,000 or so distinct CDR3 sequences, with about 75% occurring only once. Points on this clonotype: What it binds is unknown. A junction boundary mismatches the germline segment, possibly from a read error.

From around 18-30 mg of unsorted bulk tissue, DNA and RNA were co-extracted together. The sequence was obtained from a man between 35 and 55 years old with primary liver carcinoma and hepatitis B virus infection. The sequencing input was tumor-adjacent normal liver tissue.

The CDR3 is CASSRTGTRTYNEQLF. In DNA form, the CDR3 reads TGTGCCAGCAGTCGAACCGGGACCAGAACCTACAATGAGCAGCTCTTC. The V call is TRBV7-3, the J call TRBJ2-1, with D perhaps assigned TRBD1 or TRBD2 (5 bases each). The germline CDR1 and CDR2 sequences are SGHTA and FQGTGA. This CDR3 region has 16 residues.